The sequence of this T cell receptor (beta chain) was determined in a study of T cell changes during pregnancy in multiple sclerosis. Clones were sequenced by immunoSEQ multiplex PCR, and TCRdb holds only the in-frame ones, with some missing. The data contain 60,000 to 90,000 clones, more than 85% of them singletons. The CDR3 has 15 amino acids. Germline CDR1 MGHRA, CDR2 YSYEKL. The ends lost 4 bases at V and 0 bases at J; junction bases unmatched: 4. The V call is TRBV4-1, the J call TRBJ2-7, with 9 bases aligning to TRBD2. Specimen: peripheral blood, collected in the first trimester of pregnancy. The TCR was taken from a female donor in good health, enrolled as a control in a pregnancy study. The CDR3 spells CASSPSGTSSYEQYF. Written as DNA, the CDR3 is TGCGCCAGCAGCCCTAGCGGGACCAGCTCCTACGAGCAGTACTTC.